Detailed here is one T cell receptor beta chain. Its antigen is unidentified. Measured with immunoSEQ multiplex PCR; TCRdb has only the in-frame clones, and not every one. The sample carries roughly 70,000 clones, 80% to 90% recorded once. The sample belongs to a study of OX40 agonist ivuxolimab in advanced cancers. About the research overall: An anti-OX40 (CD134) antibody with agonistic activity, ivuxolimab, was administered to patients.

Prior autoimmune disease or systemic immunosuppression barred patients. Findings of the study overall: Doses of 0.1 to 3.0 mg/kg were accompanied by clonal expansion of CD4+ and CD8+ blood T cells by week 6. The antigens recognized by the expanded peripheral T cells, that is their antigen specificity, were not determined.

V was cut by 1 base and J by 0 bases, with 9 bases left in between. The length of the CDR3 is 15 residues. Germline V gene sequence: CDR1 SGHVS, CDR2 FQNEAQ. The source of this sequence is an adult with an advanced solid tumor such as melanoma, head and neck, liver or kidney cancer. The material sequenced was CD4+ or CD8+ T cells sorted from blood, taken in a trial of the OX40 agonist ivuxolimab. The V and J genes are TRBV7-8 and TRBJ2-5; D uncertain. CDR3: CASSLETPYQETQYF. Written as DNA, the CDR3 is TGTGCCAGCAGCTTAGAAACGCCCTACCAAGAGACCCAGTACTTC.